This T cell receptor beta chain was identified in a study of siplizumab effects on memory and regulatory T cells. Produced via immunoSEQ multiplex PCR; TCRdb's table is partial and in-frame only. In the table there are about 120,000 clones, roughly 95% of which are singletons. This clone was recorded only once. The antigen remains unidentified. The CDR3 consists of 15 residues. CDR1 and CDR2 (germline): LNHNV, YYDKDF (reference sequence). The V and J ends lost 4 bases and 1 base respectively, with 11 bases between them. Whole-study findings and limits: Controls showed an average of roughly 27% Treg-derived mappable alloreactive CD4+ clones, while siplizumab showed roughly 70%. Memory cells seemed less diverse than naive T cells, which also seemed major contributors to the alloresponse. Alloreactive sequences from unstimulated CD4+ memory cells fell significantly with siplizumab.

The sample comprised non-Treg CD4+ T cells sorted from blood. The chain employs TRBV15 and TRBJ2-1, with D uncertain. The sequence derives from a human donor in good health. The CDR3 loop reads CATSTGPLSYNEQFF. CDR3 DNA sequence: TGTGCCACCAGCACCGGACCGCTTTCCTACAATGAGCAGTTCTTC. The whole variable domain, remainder taken from reference TRBV15 and TRBJ2-1, is DAMVIQNPRYQVTQFGKPVTLSCSQTLNHNVMYWYQQKSSQAPKLLFHYYDKDFNNEADTPDNFQSRRPNTSFCFLDIRSPGLGDTAMYLCATSTGPLSYNEQFFGPGTRLTVL.